The following is a TCR beta chain sequence with its context. Germline CDR1 and CDR2: SEHNR and FQNEAQ (reference sequence). The CDR3 consists of 16 residues. After removal of 5 bases from V and 6 bases from J, the junction contained 8 bases not matched to a gene. This entry belongs to a study of T-cell reconstitution after alpha-beta-depleted transplantation in children. A TCRbeta library incorporating unique molecular identifiers was prepared. TCRdb passed the PCR reads through MiXCR, listing each CDR3 protein once. The data show hundreds of thousands of distinct CDR3 sequences, around 9.5% seen once.

V usage is TRBV7-9 and J usage is TRBJ2-1; 12 nucleotides agree with TRBD1. This TCR was sampled from a human donor who donated a stem cell graft to a child with acute lymphoblastic leukemia. The source material was PBMCs from the stem cell graft donor, sampled from the stem cell graft. The CDR3 nucleotides read TGTGCCAGCAGCCTGCCTGGGACAGGGGGCTTCAATGAGCAGTTCTTC. Translated, it gives CASSLPGTGGFNEQFF.